This T cell receptor (beta chain) was captured in a study of cytomegalovirus exposure and HLA in healthy donors. The V gene's germline CDR1 is SGDLS and CDR2 YYNGEE. The V end lost 0 bases, the J end lost 2 bases, and 9 bases lay between the germline ends. There are 15 residues in the CDR3. Amplification used 60 Vbeta primers and 13 Jbeta primers. Original data processing: Around 10 million of the 75 million to 95 million unique TCR beta chains counted in a later analysis were shared. Repertoires were generated with immunoSEQ multiplex PCR, while TCRdb's copy carries only in-frame clones and drops some. V and J calls and clone size are as listed in that table; D and trimming were resolved from the DNA. The data hold 100,000 to 150,000 clones, with about 78% observed a single time. General study points: Segments of the TCR beta V type were, in most cases, productive about 87% or about 30% of the time in an earlier analysis. Several of the most significant clusters appeared, in a later analysis, to be linked to common viral pathogens. Rarity held for most TCR sequences, but there were some public TCRs that occurred in many donors.

On this clone itself: Its specificity is unknown.

This chain links TRBV9 with TRBJ1-3, with D perhaps matching TRBD1 (6 bases). The receptor was isolated from a human donor in good health. Material: PBMCs. The CDR3 reads CASSVGWTAGNTIYF. The CDR3 DNA sequence: TGTGCCAGCAGCGTAGGATGGACAGCTGGAAACACCATATATTTT.